This T cell receptor beta chain was captured in a study of blood T cell repertoires in COVID-19. This table comes from immunoSEQ multiplex PCR, and its TCRdb copy is limited to in-frame clones, with some not included. The sample holds hundreds of thousands of clones, 75% to 90% seen once. The V and J ends lost 8 bases and 7 bases respectively, with 14 bases between them. The CDR3 extends over 12 amino acids. From germline, CDR1 is SGHVS and CDR2 FQNEAQ. This clonotype was obtained from a woman in her 30s with active or convalescent COVID-19. This chain joins TRBV7-8 and TRBJ2-5; D perhaps matches TRBD2 (7 bases). Input material: peripheral blood. The CDR3, as DNA: TGTGCCAGCGCGGGGGCCATGGGGACCCAGTACTTC. It yields the protein CASAGAMGTQYF. Full variable domain (missing parts from reference TRBV7-8 and TRBJ2-5): GAGVSQSPRYKVAKRGQDVALRCDPISGHVSLFWYQQALGQGPEFLTYFQNEAQLDKSGLPSDRFFAERPEGSVSTLKIQRTQQEDSAVYLCASAGAMGTQYFGPGTRLLVL.